The 2 T cell receptor beta chains below all came from one sample that was sequenced in a study of spatial heterogeneity in lung cancer. In TCRdb, the 5' RACE reads were re-called with MiXCR into one record per CDR3 protein. This table has about 26,000 distinct CDR3 sequences, approximately 5.4% appearing once. As to time point: blood at routine non-recurrence follow-up after resection. Sequencing was performed on whole RNA extracted from tumor and nontumor lung tissue, or from frozen PBMC, and the material was left unsorted. Sequenced material: PBMCs, taken at follow-up. The receptor source for this set is a male donor with early-stage non-small cell lung cancer.

Ten or more counts support this clonotype. The chain recombines TRBV9 with TRBJ1-2; D uncertain. This CDR3 is 11 amino acids long. Deletions cut 7 bases from V and 1 base from J, with 5 bases between. Germline V gene data show CDR1 as SGDLS and CDR2 as YYNGEE. This CDR3 is CASANNYGYTF. The DNA for the CDR3 is TGTGCCAGCGCAAATAACTATGGCTACACCTTC.

This clonotype was observed many times. This chain links TRBV20-1 with TRBJ2-5; maybe TRBD1 (6 bases). Trimming removed 5 bases at V and 2 bases at J, with 12 bases between. The germline V gene has CDR1 DFQATT and CDR2 SNEGSKA (reference sequence). This CDR3 spans 13 amino acids. In nucleotides, the CDR3 is TGCAGTGCTGAGGGGCAGGGGCAAGAGACCCAGTACTTC. Its translation: CSAEGQGQETQYF.